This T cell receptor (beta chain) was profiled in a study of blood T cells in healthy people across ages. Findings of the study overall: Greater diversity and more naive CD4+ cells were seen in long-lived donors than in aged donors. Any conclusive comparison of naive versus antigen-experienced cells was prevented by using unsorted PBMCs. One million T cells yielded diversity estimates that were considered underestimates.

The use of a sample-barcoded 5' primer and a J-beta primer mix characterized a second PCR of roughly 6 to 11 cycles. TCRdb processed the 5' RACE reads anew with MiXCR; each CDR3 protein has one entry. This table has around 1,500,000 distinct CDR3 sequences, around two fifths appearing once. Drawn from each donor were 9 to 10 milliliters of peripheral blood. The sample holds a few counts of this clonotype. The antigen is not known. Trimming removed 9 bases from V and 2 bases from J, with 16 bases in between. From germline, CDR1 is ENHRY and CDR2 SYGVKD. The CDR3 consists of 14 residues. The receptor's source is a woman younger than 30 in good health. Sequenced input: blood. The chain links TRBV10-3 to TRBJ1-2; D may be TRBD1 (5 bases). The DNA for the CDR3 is TGTGCCATGTCTCCCAACGGGGCGAACTATGGCTACACCTTC. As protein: CAMSPNGANYGYTF.